This TCR beta chain was identified in a study of CD8 T cells in ankylosing spondylitis. MiXCR, run by TCRdb on the 5' RACE reads, gives a single entry per CDR3 protein. Of roughly 670,000 distinct CDR3 sequences listed, around 20% are singletons. This clonotype has a handful of counts. Antigen: not known. Trimming cost V 0 bases and J 0 bases; bases outside gene matches: 8. CDR3 length equals 17 residues. Looked up from germline, CDR1 is DFQATT and CDR2 is SNEGSKA (reference sequence). Overall study findings and caveats: Disease-linked clones were reportedly significantly enriched in matched ankylosing spondylitis synovial fluid. In reactive arthritis synovial fluid and blood, some motif variants had been reported before. One TCR beta motif, made up of fewer than 10 highly homologous variants, appeared characteristic of ankylosing spondylitis blood.

The clonotype was recovered from a male donor with ankylosing spondylitis. Sample: blood, either unsorted or a sorted T cell fraction (not recorded which). The rearrangement links TRBV20-1 to TRBJ1-1; 9 positions match TRBD1. CDR3 in amino acids: CSARDRRTGVMNTEAFF. The CDR3, as DNA: TGCAGTGCTAGAGATCGAAGGACAGGGGTTATGAACACTGAAGCTTTCTTT.